The 27 T cell receptor beta chains presented below share a single source sample, sequenced in a study of blood T cell repertoires in COVID-19 (dated by TCRdb to the early 2020s). Library preparation used the immunoSEQ multiplex PCR assay. TCRdb mirrors the immuneACCESS table, restricted to in-frame sequences. Some clones are absent from its copies; in checked studies, under half trace to an unresolved V gene, and the reason for the others is unknown. A total of fewer than 10,000 clones appear in this sample, less than 85% of them only once. Around 32% of the sample lies in the top ten. Sequenced input: peripheral blood. The source is a human donor in a cohort sampled during active COVID-19.

V gene TRBV5-4 combines with J gene TRBJ2-1, with D possibly being TRBD1 (5 bases). With 4 bases removed from V and 2 bases from J, the gap between germline ends came to 7 bases. The CDR3 length is 13 residues. Germline values: CDR1 SGHNT, CDR2 YYREEE (reference sequence). The CDR3 reads CASSQGTYNEQFF. The CDR3 DNA follows: TGTGCCAGCAGCCAGGGAACCTACAATGAGCAGTTCTTC.

CDR3 in DNA: TGCGCCAGCAGCCAAAGTCGGACAGGTCTCTCTGGAAACACCATATATTTT. Translating it yields CASSQSRTGLSGNTIYF. The rearrangement links TRBV4-3 to TRBJ1-3, with 7 bases lining up with TRBD1. The CDR3 is 17 residues long. In germline, CDR1 is LGHNA, CDR2 YSLEER. J gave up 0 bases and V 2 bases, and 7 bases lay outside the gene matches.

The chain links TRBV5-1 to TRBJ2-5, with TRBD2 as a possible D gene (6 bases). Germline CDR1 reads SGHRS; CDR2 reads YFSETQ. The germline V and J ends were trimmed by 4 bases and 4 bases, with 20 bases remaining between them. This CDR3 comprises 16 residues. DNA for the CDR3: TGCGCCAGCAGCCTGGGGGGAGTCGGGGTCAGAGAGACCCAGTACTTC. Translation gives CASSLGGVGVRETQYF.

The J gene is TRBJ1-1, the V gene TRBV5-1; a weak D match, TRBD1 (6 bases). The ends were cut back, 4 bases at V and 1 base at J, with 14 bases in the middle. Germline V lookup: CDR1 SGHRS, CDR2 YFSETQ. This CDR3 is 15 amino acids long. CDR3 nucleotides: TGCGCCAGCAGCCATCCACAGGGTCAGAACACTGAAGCTTTCTTT. This translates into CASSHPQGQNTEAFF.

The chain is built from TRBV9 and TRBJ2-7, with D maybe TRBD2 (6 bases). Germline V gene data show CDR1 as SGDLS and CDR2 as YYNGEE. CDR3 length: 12 residues. V lost 0 bases to trimming and J lost 6 bases, with 7 bases between them. CDR3 amino acids: CASSVVGGEQYF. CDR3 in DNA: TGTGCCAGCAGCGTAGTGGGGGGCGAGCAGTACTTC.

In regard to this clone: Compared with germline, one end of the junction differs, possibly owing to a read error. The chain recombines TRBV5-1 with TRBJ1-5; maybe TRBD1 (5 bases). The CDR3 length is 15 residues. Germline V lookup: CDR1 SGHRS, CDR2 YFSETQ. CDR3 protein: CASSLAGDSTQPQHF. CDR3 in DNA: TGCGCCAGCAGCTTGGCCGGTGACAGCACTCAGCCCCAGCATTTT. The complete variable domain, with remaining parts taken from reference TRBV5-1 and TRBJ1-5, reads KAGVTQTPRYLIKTRGQQVTLSCSPISGHRSVSWYQQTPGQGLQFLFEYFSETQRNKGNFPGRFSGRQFSNSRSEMNVSTLELGDSALYLCASSLAGDSTQPQHFGDGTRLSIL.

The genes are TRBV6-5 and TRBJ1-5, with D hard to call. The CDR3 runs to 13 residues. Germline lookup yields CDR1 MNHEY and CDR2 SVGAGI. Trimming shortened V by 5 bases and J by 2 bases, and 7 bases separated the two germline ends. CDR3 DNA sequence: TGTGCCAGCAGTATTCATGGCAATCAGCCCCAGCATTTT. This gives the protein CASSIHGNQPQHF.

The chain joins TRBV5-1 to TRBJ2-3, with D possibly being TRBD1 (6 bases). Germline CDR1 is SGHRS and CDR2 is YFSETQ. Trimming removed 0 bases from V and 2 bases from J, with 16 bases in between. The CDR3 length is 17 residues. Here the CDR3 DNA reads TGCGCCAGCAGCTTGGCGCAGGGGCGCTGGGACACAGATACGCAGTATTTT. Translating gives CASSLAQGRWDTDTQYF.

The V and J genes are TRBV19 and TRBJ2-7; the match to TRBD1 covers 8 bases. This CDR3 comprises 14 residues. V dropped 5 bases and J dropped 3; count of bases not matched to a gene: 6. From germline, CDR1 is LNHDA and CDR2 SQIVND (reference sequence). The CDR3 reads CASSSRTGNYEQYF. CDR3 DNA sequence: TGTGCCAGTAGTTCCCGGACAGGGAACTACGAGCAGTACTTC.

CDR3 coding DNA: TGCGCCAGCAGCGCCCGACTAGCGGGGAACACCGGGGAGCTGTTTTTT. Its translation: CASSARLAGNTGELFF. The chain couples TRBV5-1 to TRBJ2-2; TRBD2 matches 10 bases. CDR3 length: 16 residues. Germline V gene data show CDR1 as SGHRS and CDR2 as YFSETQ. With V trimmed by 4 bases and J by 1 base, 4 bases remained unmatched.

The V gene is TRBV13, the J gene TRBJ1-2; 7 bases are a match to TRBD1. J was trimmed by 8 bases and V by 3 bases; bases with no gene match: 9. The CDR3 is 14 residues long. Germline V lookup: CDR1 PRHDT, CDR2 FYEKMQ (reference sequence). CDR3 bases: TGTGCCAGCAGCTTGGGACAGTCGGAAAGCGGCTACACCTTC. Translating gives CASSLGQSESGYTF.

The chain combines TRBV5-1 with TRBJ2-7, with D possibly being TRBD1 (5 bases). Germline assignment: CDR1 SGHRS and CDR2 YFSETQ. This CDR3 contains 15 residues. V lost 0 bases to trimming and J lost 0 bases, with 10 bases between them. This CDR3 is CASSLALDTSYEQYF. The DNA for the CDR3 is TGCGCCAGCAGCTTGGCCCTGGACACCTCCTACGAGCAGTACTTC.

CDR3 nucleotides: TGTGCCAGCAGCGGGGTGGATAGCGGCCCCCGGGATGAGCAGTTCTTC. Protein: CASSGVDSGPRDEQFF. The chain carries TRBV9 and TRBJ2-1; possible D gene TRBD2, 6 bases. Trimming took off 3 bases at V and 8 bases at J, with 21 bases between the two ends. This CDR3 has 16 residues. The germline V gene has CDR1 SGDLS and CDR2 YYNGEE.

The V call is TRBV7-9, the J call TRBJ2-5, with unresolved D. The V end lost 1 base, the J end lost 1 base, and 10 bases lay between the germline ends. The germline V gene has CDR1 SEHNR and CDR2 FQNEAQ (reference sequence). The CDR3 has 15 residues. In DNA, the CDR3 is TGTGCCAGCAGCTTAGGTGGTGCGATCCAAGAGACCCAGTACTTC. As protein: CASSLGGAIQETQYF.

This sequence joins TRBV9 and TRBJ2-7; TRBD1 aligns across 10 bases. CDR3 length: 15 amino acids. The V gene's germline CDR1 is SGDLS and CDR2 YYNGEE. V gave up 0 bases and J gave up 3 bases; unmatched junction bases: 3. CDR3 loop: CASSVDGTGVYEQYF. DNA of the CDR3: TGTGCCAGCAGCGTAGATGGGACAGGGGTCTACGAGCAGTACTTC.

There are a few counts of this clone. The genes are TRBV7-9 and TRBJ1-2; TRBD1 matches 7 bases. Germline assignment: CDR1 SEHNR and CDR2 FQNEAQ (reference sequence). This CDR3 is built from 14 residues. J lost 4 bases, V lost 4 bases, and 6 bases had no gene match. The CDR3 DNA sequence: TGTGCCAGCAGCTCGACAGGGTGGGGCTATGGCTACACCTTC. It encodes CASSSTGWGYGYTF.

The V call is TRBV2, the J call TRBJ2-7; 8 nucleotides match TRBD1. In germline, CDR1 is SNHLY, CDR2 FYNNEI. J gave up 0 bases and V 4 bases, and 8 bases lay outside the gene matches. This CDR3 has 16 residues. The CDR3 protein is CASSGPGGLSSYEQYV. The CDR3 DNA sequence: TGTGCCAGCAGTGGGCCAGGGGGCCTGAGCTCCTACGAGCAGTACGTC.

The chain uses TRBV10-2 and TRBJ1-1; TRBD1 aligns across 8 bases. Looked up from germline, CDR1 is WSHSY and CDR2 is SAAADI. This CDR3 spans 14 amino acids. V lost 6 bases, J lost 4 bases, and 7 bases stayed unmatched. The CDR3 is CASSATGGVTEAFF. The CDR3 DNA is TGCGCCAGCAGCGCTACAGGGGGTGTCACTGAAGCTTTCTTT.

V usage is TRBV29-1 and J usage is TRBJ1-1; TRBD1 aligns across 7 bases. This CDR3 is built from 12 residues. The V segment lost 4 bases and the J segment 1 base; nucleotides outside the gene matches: 0. Germline V CDR1 and CDR2: SQVTM, ANQGSEA. The chain's CDR3 is CSVGQGNTEAFF. CDR3 nucleotides: TGCAGCGTTGGACAGGGGAACACTGAAGCTTTCTTT.

The rearrangement uses TRBV28 and TRBJ2-7; 15 bases match TRBD2. Germline loops: CDR1 MDHEN, CDR2 SYDVKM. V was pared by 5 bases and J by 0 bases, with 2 bases of the junction left unmatched. This CDR3 is built from 16 residues. CDR3 DNA: TGTGCCAGCAGTGGGACTAGCGGGAGGAGCTCCTACGAGCAGTACGTC. Its protein product is CASSGTSGRSSYEQYV.

The chain carries TRBV6-6 and TRBJ1-2; D is uncertain. There are 15 residues in the CDR3. Germline V lookup: CDR1 MNHNY, CDR2 SVGAGI (reference sequence). The ends were cut back, 0 bases at V and 3 bases at J, with 11 bases in the middle. The CDR3 protein is CASSYSSQADYGYTF. CDR3 bases: TGTGCCAGCAGTTACTCCTCCCAGGCCGACTATGGCTACACCTTC.

V usage is TRBV19 and J usage is TRBJ2-4; TRBD1 is a possible D gene (6 bases). The length of the CDR3 is 17 residues. The V gene lost 5 bases and the J gene lost 0 bases, with 17 bases spanning the gap. CDR1 is LNHDA, CDR2 SQIVND, per germline (reference sequence). CDR3: CASSFTTGRRAKNIQYF. CDR3 coding DNA: TGTGCCAGTAGTTTTACCACAGGGCGTCGAGCCAAAAACATTCAGTACTTC.

The chain couples TRBV29-1 to TRBJ1-4; perhaps TRBD1 as D (5 bases). The CDR3 sequence is 13 residues long. Trimming removed 3 bases from V and 7 bases from J, with 12 bases in between. Germline CDR1 and CDR2: SQVTM and ANQGSEA. DNA of the CDR3: TGCAGCGTTGACTGGAGGGGTAGTGAAAAACTGTTTTTT. Its translation is CSVDWRGSEKLFF.

The rearrangement links TRBV5-1 to TRBJ2-3; TRBD2 matches at 11 bases. The ends lost 9 bases at V and 1 base at J; junction bases unmatched: 7. Germline loops: CDR1 SGHRS, CDR2 YFSETQ. There are 15 residues in the CDR3. CDR3 coding DNA: TGCGCCACCCCAATAGCGGGAGGGTGCACAGATACGCAGTATTTT. Amino acids: CATPIAGGCTDTQYF.

This chain connects TRBV12-3 or TRBV12-4 to TRBJ2-7, with 7 bases identical to TRBD2. The CDR3 runs to 13 residues. V lost 6 bases to trimming and J lost 3 bases; unmatched junction nucleotides: 5. Here the CDR3 DNA reads TGTGCCAGCAGCTCCCGGGACTACTACGAGCAGTACTTC. Its protein product is CASSSRDYYEQYF.

This chain uses TRBV5-1 with TRBJ1-1, with 8 positions matching TRBD1. The CDR3 extends over 13 amino acids. V lost 4 bases and J lost 4; bases outside the gene matches: 3. Germline values: CDR1 SGHRS, CDR2 YFSETQ. The CDR3 nucleotides are TGCGCCAGCAGCACGGGACAGGCCACTGAAGCTTTCTTT. The encoded protein is CASSTGQATEAFF.

The J gene is TRBJ1-2, the V gene TRBV7-6; TRBD1 aligns across 11 bases. The length of the CDR3 is 17 residues. Trimming removed 5 bases from V and 0 bases from J; junction bases left unmatched: 8. CDR1 is SGHVS, CDR2 FNYEAQ, per germline. CDR3 DNA sequence: TGTGCCAGCAGCCCAGGGACAGGGGGTAATACTAACTATGGCTACACCTTC. Its translation: CASSPGTGGNTNYGYTF. Full variable domain (rest looked up from reference TRBV7-6 and TRBJ1-2): GAGVSQSPRYKVTKRGQDVALRCDPISGHVSLYWYRQALGQGPEFLTYFNYEAQQDKSGLPNDRFSAERPEGSISTLTIQRTEQRDSAMYRCASSPGTGGNTNYGYTFGSGTRLTVV.